These T cell receptor beta chains were read from a single sample in a study of blood T cell repertoires in COVID-19. Produced via immunoSEQ multiplex PCR; TCRdb's table is partial and in-frame only. The sample has around 200,000 clones; approximately 90% are singletons. Specimen: peripheral blood. The receptors come from a woman aged 18-29 years who had recovered from COVID-19. Each CDR3 is given with its conserved first and last residue. A D gene is named only where the DNA matches it firmly. Clone size is stated in some rows and not others, as once, few, many or a class when expanded.

D,V,size,J,CDR3,DNA
TRBD2,TRBV3-1/TRBV3-2,NA,TRBJ2-1,CASSSGTSGLGEQFF,TGTGCCAGCAGCTCCGGGACTAGCGGCCTGGGGGAGCAGTTCTTC
NA,TRBV25-1,NA,TRBJ2-2,CASSELVPGRSTGELFF,TGTGCCAGCAGTGAATTGGTCCCAGGGCGCTCGACCGGGGAGCTGTTTTTT
TRBD1,TRBV6-6,NA,TRBJ2-7,CATRTGTGEQYF,TGTGCCACCCGGACAGGGACTGGGGAGCAGTACTTC
TRBD2,TRBV4-2,NA,TRBJ2-5,CASSQDLAGEAETQYF,TGTGCCAGCAGCCAAGATCTAGCGGGAGAGGCGGAGACCCAGTACTTC
TRBD2,TRBV7-9,NA,TRBJ2-1,CASSSSGRVLDEQFF,TGTGCCAGCAGCTCGAGCGGGAGGGTTTTGGATGAGCAGTTCTTC
NA,TRBV29-1,NA,TRBJ1-1,CSVRQAGTEAFF,TGCAGCGTCCGACAGGCGGGCACTGAAGCTTTCTTT
TRBD1,TRBV29-1,NA,TRBJ1-1,CSVMRKGAPTEAFF,TGCAGCGTTATGAGGAAGGGGGCGCCTACTGAAGCTTTCTTT
TRBD2,TRBV30,NA,TRBJ2-2,CAWSIGLALRVELFF,TGTGCCTGGAGTATCGGACTAGCGTTGCGGGTGGAGCTGTTTTTT
TRBD2,TRBV5-1,NA,TRBJ2-1,CASSPLAGGTYNEQFF,TGCGCCAGCAGCCCACTAGCGGGAGGAACCTACAATGAGCAGTTCTTC
NA,TRBV19,many,TRBJ2-6,CASHRASDSGANVLTF,TGTGCCAGTCACAGGGCCTCTGACTCTGGGGCCAACGTCCTGACTTTC
TRBD2,TRBV9,NA,TRBJ2-2,CASSGTLLAGDRLNGELFF,TGTGCCAGCAGCGGAACCCTTCTAGCGGGAGATCGGTTGAACGGGGAGCTGTTTTTT
TRBD1,TRBV13,NA,TRBJ1-3,CASSLGGTGSGNTIYF,TGTGCCAGCAGCTTAGGCGGGACAGGCTCTGGAAACACCATATATTTT